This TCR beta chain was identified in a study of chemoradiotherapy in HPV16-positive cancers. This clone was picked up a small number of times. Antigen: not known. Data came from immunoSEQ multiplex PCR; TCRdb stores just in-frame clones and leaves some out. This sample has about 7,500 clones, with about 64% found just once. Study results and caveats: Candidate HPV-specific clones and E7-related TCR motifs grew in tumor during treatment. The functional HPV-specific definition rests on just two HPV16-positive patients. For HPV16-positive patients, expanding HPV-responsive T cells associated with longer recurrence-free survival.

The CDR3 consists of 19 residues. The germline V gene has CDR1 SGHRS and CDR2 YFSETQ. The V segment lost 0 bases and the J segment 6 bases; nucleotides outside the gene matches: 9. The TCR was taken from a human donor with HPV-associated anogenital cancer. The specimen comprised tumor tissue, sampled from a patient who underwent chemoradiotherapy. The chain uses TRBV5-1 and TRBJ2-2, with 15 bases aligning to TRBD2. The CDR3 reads CASSLAGLAGGNPAGELFF. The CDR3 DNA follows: TGCGCCAGCAGCTTGGCAGGACTAGCGGGGGGGAATCCGGCCGGGGAGCTGTTTTTT.